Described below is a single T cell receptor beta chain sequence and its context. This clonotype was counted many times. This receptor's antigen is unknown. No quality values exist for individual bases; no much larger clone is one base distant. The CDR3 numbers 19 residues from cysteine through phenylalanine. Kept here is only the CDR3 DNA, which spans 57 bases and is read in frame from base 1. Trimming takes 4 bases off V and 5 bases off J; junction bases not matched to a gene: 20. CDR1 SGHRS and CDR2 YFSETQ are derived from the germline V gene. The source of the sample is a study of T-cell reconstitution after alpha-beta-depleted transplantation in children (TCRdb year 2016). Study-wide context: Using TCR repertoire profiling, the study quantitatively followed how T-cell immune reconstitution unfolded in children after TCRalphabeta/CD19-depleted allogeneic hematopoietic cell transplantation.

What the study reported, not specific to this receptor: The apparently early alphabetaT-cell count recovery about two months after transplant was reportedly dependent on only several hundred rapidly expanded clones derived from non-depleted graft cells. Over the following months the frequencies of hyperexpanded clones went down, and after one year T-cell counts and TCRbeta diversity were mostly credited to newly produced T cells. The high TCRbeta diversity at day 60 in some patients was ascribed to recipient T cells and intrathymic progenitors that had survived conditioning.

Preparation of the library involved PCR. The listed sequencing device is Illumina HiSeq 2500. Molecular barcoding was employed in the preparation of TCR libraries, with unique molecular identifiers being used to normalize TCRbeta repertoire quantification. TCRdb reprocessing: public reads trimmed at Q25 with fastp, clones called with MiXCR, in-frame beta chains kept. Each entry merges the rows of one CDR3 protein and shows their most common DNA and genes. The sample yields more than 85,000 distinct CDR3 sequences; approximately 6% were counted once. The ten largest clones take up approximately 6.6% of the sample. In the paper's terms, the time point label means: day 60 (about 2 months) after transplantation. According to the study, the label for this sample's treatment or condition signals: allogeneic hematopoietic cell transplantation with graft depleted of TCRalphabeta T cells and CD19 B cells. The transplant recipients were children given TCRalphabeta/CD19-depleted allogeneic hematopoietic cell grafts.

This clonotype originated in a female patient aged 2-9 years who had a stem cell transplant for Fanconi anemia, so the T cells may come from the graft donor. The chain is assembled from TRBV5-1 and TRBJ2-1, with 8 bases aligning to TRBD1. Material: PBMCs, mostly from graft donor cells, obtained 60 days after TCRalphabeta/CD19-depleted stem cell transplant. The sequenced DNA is TGCGCCAGCAGCGCTCGACAGGGGCCACCAGGGACGGTCAACAATGAGCAGTTCTTC. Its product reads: CASSARQGPPGTVNNEQFF.